The 4 T cell receptor beta chains reported below all come from one sample, sequenced in a study of cytomegalovirus exposure and HLA in healthy donors. The PCR had 60 Vbeta and 13 Jbeta primers. Generated by immunoSEQ multiplex PCR, the TCRdb table keeps only in-frame clones and is missing some. Here the sample spans 55,000 to 75,000 clones, approximately 60% being singletons. Sequencing input: PBMCs. The receptor source for this set is a man aged 25 to 40 in good health and CMV-seronegative.

The chain links TRBV6-5 to TRBJ1-5; 7 bases agree with TRBD1. Losses at the gene ends were 6 bases for V and 3 bases for J; bases not matched to a gene: 5. The CDR3 is 14 residues long. Germline-derived CDR1 and CDR2 are MNHEY and SVGAGI. The CDR3 sequence: CASRKGQYNQPQHF. As DNA, the CDR3 is TGTGCCAGCAGGAAGGGACAGTACAATCAGCCCCAGCATTTT.

The chain combines TRBV7-8 with TRBJ1-5, with 8 bases lining up with TRBD1. J lost 2 bases, V lost 4 bases, and 1 base had no gene match. The germline CDR1 and CDR2 sequences are SGHVS and FQNEAQ. The CDR3 covers 14 residues. The DNA for the CDR3 is TGTGCCAGCAGCTCGGACAGGGGCAATCAGCCCCAGCATTTT. As protein: CASSSDRGNQPQHF. The whole variable domain, filled in from reference TRBV7-8 and TRBJ1-5, reads GAGVSQSPRYKVAKRGQDVALRCDPISGHVSLFWYQQALGQGPEFLTYFQNEAQLDKSGLPSDRFFAERPEGSVSTLKIQRTQQEDSAVYLCASSSDRGNQPQHFGDGTRLSIL.

Here the CDR3 reads CASSLRQEAYEQYF. The CDR3, as DNA: TGCGCCAGCAGCTTGCGACAGGAAGCCTACGAGCAGTACTTC. The chain joins TRBV5-1 to TRBJ2-7, with TRBD1 as a possible D gene (6 bases). Germline V CDR1 and CDR2: SGHRS, YFSETQ. Trimming cost V 1 base and J 2 bases, with 10 bases left between them. The CDR3 has 14 residues.

The chain couples TRBV7-8 to TRBJ2-5, with 10 positions matching TRBD1. Germline V gene lookup returns CDR1 SGHVS and CDR2 FQNEAQ. V shed 5 bases and J 5 bases; nucleotides not matched to a gene: 8. This CDR3 has 15 residues. CDR3: CASSHRDRGAETQYF. The CDR3 DNA sequence: TGTGCCAGCAGCCACCGGGACAGGGGTGCGGAGACCCAGTACTTC.